The entry below describes one TCR beta chain. The CDR3 runs 16 residues. Looked up from germline, CDR1 is SGDLS and CDR2 is YYNGEE. V shed 3 bases, J shed 6 bases, and the junction held 11 bases outside the gene matches. This record comes from a study of OX40 agonist ivuxolimab in advanced cancers. With autoimmune disease history or systemic immunosuppression, patients were excluded. The repertoire was sequenced with immunoSEQ multiplex PCR; TCRdb's copy has only in-frame clones and lacks some. The data hold about 36,000 clones, with around 77% observed a single time. J is TRBJ2-3 and V is TRBV9; 9 bases agree with TRBD1. The sample was CD4+ or CD8+ T cells sorted from blood, taken in a trial of the OX40 agonist ivuxolimab. The receptor was derived from an adult with an advanced solid tumor such as melanoma, head and neck, liver or kidney cancer. In DNA form, the CDR3 reads TGTGCCAGCAGCGGAAGGGGACAGGGCATTGTGGATACGCAGTATTTT. This gives the protein CASSGRGQGIVDTQYF.